This T cell receptor (beta chain) was captured in a study of T cells in Graves' hyperthyroidism and ophthalmopathy (dated by TCRdb to the late 2010s). Turning to the overall study: Peripheral blood samples were taken at the time of initial diagnosis, prior to any treatment. A discovery cohort of 95 to 100 patients, 43 with Graves' ophthalmopathy and about 58 with stable Graves' hyperthyroidism, was used to find distinguishing TCR V-J signatures. Prospective prediction of ophthalmopathy was tested in an independent validation cohort consisting of roughly 19 hyperthyroidism patients and approximately 16 patients who later progressed to ophthalmopathy. For training and testing, the 110 or so patients in the discovery cohort were randomly divided in a 7:3 ratio. In addition, the study compared T-cell repertoires in thyroid tissue and in blood from a handful of Graves' hyperthyroidism patients. Following sampling, methimazole starting at 30 mg daily was given to hyperthyroidism patients, and high-dose intravenous methylprednisolone was given to ophthalmopathy patients. According to the paper, TCR Vbeta CDR3 sequencing was carried out on some 140 peripheral blood samples, which came from under 50 ophthalmopathy, around 75 hyperthyroidism and about 17 progressor patients.

There are many counts of this clonotype. The antigen this receptor binds is unknown. No quality values exist for individual bases; no much larger clone is one base distant. The TCR beta CDR3 regions were amplified from the RNA transcripts. For the first round of RT-PCR on the TCR CDR3, the HTBI primer set was used together with the Qiagen OneStep RT-PCR kit. Libraries were constructed in a second round of multiplex PCR, after which size selection and purification were carried out. Libraries were sequenced paired-end with 100 bp reads on an Illumina HiSeq2000. From the authors' description of their analysis: SOAPnuke was used to process the raw data, throwing out any read that contained adapters or uncalled bases, had a mean Phred below 15, or lacked an exact constant-primer or identifier match. COPE v1.2.5 was used to merge the high-quality paired reads, and each unique nucleotide sequence was defined as a clonotype. Clonotypes were aligned to IMGT TRBV, TRBD and TRBJ reference segments using MiTCR v1.1. The analysis was restricted to V-J combinations with a frequency above 0.0001, which together covered 99% to 99.2% of the repertoires. The TCS score was defined as F50 (clonal expansion) divided by E x V (chaos), with BLOSUM62-based TCRdist calculated between CDR3 peptides within each V-J. Welch's t-statistics and random forest reduced fewer than 600 V-J features to 13, which were used in a naive Bayes classifier (R e1071). The raw public reads went through TCRdb reprocessing: fastp at Q25, MiXCR clone calling, in-frame beta chains kept. A single entry per CDR3 protein holds the most common genes and DNA from its merged rows. What appears here as the V and J calls and clone size reflects TCRdb's work, not the paper's. The sample records about 640,000 distinct CDR3 sequences, about 20% of which are singletons. 30% to 40% of the sample is in the top ten clones.

Moderately to severely active disease, a Clinical Activity Score of at least 3, a NOSPECS grade of at least 4, and a duration under 3 months were present in ophthalmopathy patients. The study excluded patients with uncontrolled infections, other autoimmune diseases, pregnancy or lactation. Diagnoses were based on clinical symptoms, serum thyroxine and TRAb, thyroid ultrasound and orbital computed tomography. PBMCs were isolated from 10 ml of fresh peripheral blood by Ficoll-Paque density gradient centrifugation. Trizol reagent was used to extract total RNA, and RNA quality was then checked on an Agilent 2100 Bioanalyzer. The study at large found these results: Most expanded thyroid clonotypes (frequency above 0.001) were also found in blood, which suggests that blood repertoires may mirror thyroid immune responses. A 13 V-J signature model separated ophthalmopathy from stable hyperthyroidism, with around 91% sensitivity and 81.08% specificity in cross-validation and 80%/75% in testing. No statistical method was used to set the sample size in advance, and investigators knew the group allocation. In validation, the model predicted progression to ophthalmopathy with roughly 70% sensitivity and less than 75% specificity, a median of approximately 6.5 months before onset.

Sequenced: blood. The sequence was obtained from a man aged 30 to 39 with Graves' ophthalmopathy.

The CDR3 protein is CASIPTGTGNYEQYF. The bases read TGTGCCAGCATTCCGACCGGGACAGGGAACTACGAGCAGTACTTC. In this chain, TRBV27 is recombined with TRBJ2-7; 9 central bases correspond to TRBD1. V is trimmed back by 7 bases and J by 3 bases, and the junction contains 10 bases that no gene match accounts for. The germline V gene (reference sequence) specifies MNHEY as CDR1 and SMNVEV as CDR2. Spanning cysteine to phenylalanine, the CDR3 consists of 15 amino acids. Just the 45-base CDR3 DNA is kept, in frame starting at base 1.